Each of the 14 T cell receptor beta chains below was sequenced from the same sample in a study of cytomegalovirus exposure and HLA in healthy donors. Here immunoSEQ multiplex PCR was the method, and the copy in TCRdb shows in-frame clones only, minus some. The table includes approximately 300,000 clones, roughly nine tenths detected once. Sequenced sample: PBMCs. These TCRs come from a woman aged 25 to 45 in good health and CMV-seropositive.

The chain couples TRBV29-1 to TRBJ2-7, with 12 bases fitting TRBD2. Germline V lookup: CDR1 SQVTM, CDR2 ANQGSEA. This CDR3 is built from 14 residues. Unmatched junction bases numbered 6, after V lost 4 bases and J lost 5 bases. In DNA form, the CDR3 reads TGCAGCGTTGGGTCCGGGACTAGCGGGCACGAGCAGTACTTC. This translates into CSVGSGTSGHEQYF.

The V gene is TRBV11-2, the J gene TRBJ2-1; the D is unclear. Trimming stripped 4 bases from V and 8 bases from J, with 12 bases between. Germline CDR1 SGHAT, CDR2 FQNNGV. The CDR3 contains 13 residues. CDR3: CASSYGSVDEQFF. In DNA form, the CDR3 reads TGTGCCAGCAGCTACGGATCGGTGGATGAGCAGTTCTTC.

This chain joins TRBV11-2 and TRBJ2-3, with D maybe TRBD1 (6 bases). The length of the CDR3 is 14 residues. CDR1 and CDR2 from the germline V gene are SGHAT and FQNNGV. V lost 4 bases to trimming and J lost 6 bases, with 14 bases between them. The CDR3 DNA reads TGTGCCAGCAGCTCAGGGGACGGTCGGGATACGCAGTATTTT. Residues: CASSSGDGRDTQYF.

CDR3 DNA: TGTGCCAGCAGTGCAGACAGGGGAACCTACGAGCAGTACTTC. Translated, it gives CASSADRGTYEQYF. The chain employs TRBV6-5 and TRBJ2-7, with 8 bases aligning to TRBD1. Germline assignment: CDR1 MNHEY and CDR2 SVGAGI. With 5 bases clipped from V and 2 bases from J, the junction kept 5 bases outside the gene matches. This CDR3 is built from 14 residues.

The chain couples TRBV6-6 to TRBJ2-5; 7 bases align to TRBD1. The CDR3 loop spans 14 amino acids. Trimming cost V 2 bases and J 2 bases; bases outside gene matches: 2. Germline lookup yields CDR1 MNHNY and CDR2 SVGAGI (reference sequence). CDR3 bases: TGTGCCAGCAGTTACCAGACAGGGCAAGAGACCCAGTACTTC. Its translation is CASSYQTGQETQYF.

For the CDR3, the DNA is TGTGCCAGCAGTTACGCTGACAGGGTTGGGGTCGAGCAGTACTTC. It is translated as CASSYADRVGVEQYF. J is TRBJ2-7 and V is TRBV6-6, with 7 nucleotides matching TRBD1. Germline V CDR1 and CDR2: MNHNY, SVGAGI (reference sequence). The CDR3 has 15 residues. V lost 2 bases, J lost 6 bases, and 10 bases stayed unmatched.

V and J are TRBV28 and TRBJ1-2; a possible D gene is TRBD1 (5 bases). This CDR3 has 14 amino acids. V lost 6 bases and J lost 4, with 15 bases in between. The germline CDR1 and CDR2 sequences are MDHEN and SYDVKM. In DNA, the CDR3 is TGTGCCAGCAGCCCTCCGGGGGGTAGCTATGGCTACACCTTC. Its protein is CASSPPGGSYGYTF.

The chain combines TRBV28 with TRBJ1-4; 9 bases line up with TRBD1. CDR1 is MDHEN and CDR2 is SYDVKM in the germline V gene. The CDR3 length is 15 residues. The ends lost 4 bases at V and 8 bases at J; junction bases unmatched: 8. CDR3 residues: CASSSGDRVSEKLFF. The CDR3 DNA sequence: TGTGCCAGCAGTTCAGGGGACAGGGTTTCCGAAAAACTGTTTTTT.

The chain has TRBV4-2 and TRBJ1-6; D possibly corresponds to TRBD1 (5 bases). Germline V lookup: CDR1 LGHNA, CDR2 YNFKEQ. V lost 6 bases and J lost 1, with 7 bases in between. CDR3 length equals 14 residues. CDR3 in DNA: TGTGCCAGCAGGGGGGATTCCTATAATTCACCCCTCCACTTT. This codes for CASRGDSYNSPLHF.

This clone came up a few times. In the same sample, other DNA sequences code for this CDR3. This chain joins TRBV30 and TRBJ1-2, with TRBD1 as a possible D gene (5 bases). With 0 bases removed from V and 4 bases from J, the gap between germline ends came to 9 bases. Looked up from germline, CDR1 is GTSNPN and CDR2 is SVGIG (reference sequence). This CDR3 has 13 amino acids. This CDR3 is CAWSVRGVYGYTF. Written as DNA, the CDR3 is TGTGCCTGGAGTGTGAGAGGGGTCTATGGCTACACCTTC.

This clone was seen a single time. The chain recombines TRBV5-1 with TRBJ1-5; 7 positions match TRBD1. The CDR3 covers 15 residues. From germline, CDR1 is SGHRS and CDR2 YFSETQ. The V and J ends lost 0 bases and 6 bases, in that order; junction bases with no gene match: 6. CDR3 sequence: CASSLGSGGGQPQHF. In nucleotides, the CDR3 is TGCGCCAGCAGCTTGGGGTCAGGGGGAGGTCAGCCCCAGCATTTT.

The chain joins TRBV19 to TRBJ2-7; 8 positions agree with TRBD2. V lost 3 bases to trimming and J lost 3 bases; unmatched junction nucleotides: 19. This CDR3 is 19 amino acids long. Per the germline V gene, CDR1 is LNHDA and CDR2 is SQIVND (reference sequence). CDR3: CASSIRQRLVGGASYEQYF. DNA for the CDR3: TGTGCCAGTAGTATTCGGCAGCGACTGGTCGGGGGGGCTAGCTACGAGCAGTACTTC.

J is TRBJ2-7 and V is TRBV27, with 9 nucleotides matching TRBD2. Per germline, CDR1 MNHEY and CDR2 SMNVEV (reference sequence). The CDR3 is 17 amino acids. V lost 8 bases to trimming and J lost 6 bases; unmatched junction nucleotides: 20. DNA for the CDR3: TGTGCCAGCTCCTTGGAGGCGTGGGGCGGGAGGGCTAGCGAGCAGTACTTC. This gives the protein CASSLEAWGGRASEQYF.

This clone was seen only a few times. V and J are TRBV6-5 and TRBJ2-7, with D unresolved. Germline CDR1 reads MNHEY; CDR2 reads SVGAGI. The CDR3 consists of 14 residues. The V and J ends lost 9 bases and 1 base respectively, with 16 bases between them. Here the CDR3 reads CASRTALGSYEQYF. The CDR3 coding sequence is TGTGCCAGTCGGACCGCCCTAGGATCCTACGAGCAGTACTTC.